What follows are 16 T cell receptor beta chains derived from one specimen sequenced in a study of radiotherapy plus CTLA-4 blockade in lung cancer (dated by TCRdb to 2016 to 2019). Library construction relied on the immunoSEQ multiplex PCR assay. Sourced from immuneACCESS, this table was stored by TCRdb with only in-frame sequences that have V and J called. A share of the clones is absent; for the studies checked, an unresolved V gene accounts for under half, and the remainder has no known explanation. This sample gives more than 35,000 clones in total; more than 80% of them show up just once. The ten largest make up 5.8% of the sample. This sample comprised peripheral blood, obtained from a patient treated with radiotherapy plus ipilimumab. The origin of the receptors is a human donor with non-small cell lung cancer who had stable disease on radiotherapy plus ipilimumab.

The chain combines TRBV5-4 with TRBJ2-2; 7 bases align to TRBD2. V shed 4 bases and J 4 bases; nucleotides not matched to a gene: 7. Germline V gives CDR1 SGHNT, CDR2 YYREEE (reference sequence). CDR3 size: 15 residues. The CDR3 DNA reads as TGTGCCAGCAGCCCTCCTACTAGCGTCACCGGGGAGCTGTTTTTT. Protein: CASSPPTSVTGELFF.

The V and J genes are TRBV27 and TRBJ1-2, with a weak D call TRBD1 (5 bases). CDR1 MNHEY and CDR2 SMNVEV come from the germline V gene (reference sequence). The CDR3 sequence is 11 residues long. V shed 7 bases and J shed 8 bases, with 11 bases lying between them. The CDR3 protein is CASTRGEGYTF. CDR3 nucleotide sequence: TGTGCCAGCACCCGGGGGGAGGGCTACACCTTC.

The chain links TRBV18 to TRBJ1-5; no reliable D call. Germline V lookup: CDR1 KGHSH, CDR2 LQKENI. Trimming removed 6 bases from V and 4 bases from J, with 22 bases in between. The CDR3 totals 17 residues. As DNA, the CDR3 is TGTGCCAGCTCCCGGACGGAACTTACTAGGGCTAATCAGCCCCAGCATTTT. Translated: CASSRTELTRANQPQHF.

The gene calls are TRBV10-3 and TRBJ1-1; D gene uncertain. Trimming removed 11 bases at V and 2 bases at J, with 15 bases between. Germline CDR1 and CDR2: ENHRY and SYGVKD. The CDR3 runs 13 residues. In DNA form, the CDR3 reads TGTGCCCACCAAAACTGGGCTAACACTGAAGCTTTCTTT. Translating it yields CAHQNWANTEAFF.

The gene calls are TRBV6-1 and TRBJ1-3; weak D call: TRBD1 (5 bases). Per the germline V gene, CDR1 is MNHNS and CDR2 is SASEGT. The V gene lost 2 bases and the J gene lost 5 bases, with 13 bases spanning the gap. The CDR3 length is 15 residues. This chain's CDR3 is CASSEMEGPRNTIYF. CDR3 nucleotide sequence: TGTGCCAGCAGTGAAATGGAGGGGCCGAGAAACACCATATATTTT.

This clone was detected only once. V usage is TRBV19 and J usage is TRBJ1-1; 8 positions match TRBD1. Germline-derived CDR1 and CDR2 are LNHDA and SQIVND (reference sequence). Trimming cost V 3 bases and J 5 bases; bases outside gene matches: 5. This CDR3 is 14 amino acids long. The CDR3 sequence: CASSMQGAATEAFF. As DNA, the CDR3 is TGTGCCAGTAGTATGCAGGGGGCGGCTACTGAAGCTTTCTTT.

The CDR3 loop reads CAWSRIPDGYTF. CDR3 in DNA: TGTGCCTGGAGTCGCATCCCAGATGGCTACACCTTC. The chain is built from TRBV30 and TRBJ1-2; D is unresolved. V was shortened by 2 bases and J by 6 bases, with 10 bases between the two germline ends. Per the germline V gene, CDR1 is GTSNPN and CDR2 is SVGIG (reference sequence). CDR3 size: 12 residues.

The rearrangement links TRBV2 to TRBJ2-7; D is perhaps TRBD2 (6 bases). Germline V gives CDR1 SNHLY, CDR2 FYNNEI. This CDR3 has 17 amino acids. Deletions cut 6 bases from V and 0 bases from J, with 21 bases between. The CDR3 coding sequence is TGTGCCAGCAGGGCCAGGGACGGCCTAGCGCACTCCTACGAGCAGTACTTC. It encodes CASRARDGLAHSYEQYF.

DNA of the CDR3: TGTGCCAGCTCAAAACTAGCGGGAGAGGGGGACGAGCAGTACTTC. It yields the protein CASSKLAGEGDEQYF. The rearrangement uses TRBV18 and TRBJ2-7; 11 nucleotides line up with TRBD2. The ends lost 5 bases at V and 5 bases at J; junction bases unmatched: 8. In germline, CDR1 is KGHSH, CDR2 LQKENI. CDR3 size: 15 residues.

This clone was seen only a few times. The V and J genes are TRBV6-1 and TRBJ2-1; 9 bases match TRBD2. Per the germline V gene, CDR1 is MNHNS and CDR2 is SASEGT. The V and J ends lost 2 bases and 5 bases, in that order; junction bases with no gene match: 4. CDR3 length equals 15 residues. In nucleotides, the CDR3 is TGTGCCAGCAGTGAAAGCGGGAGGAAGGACAATGAGCAGTTCTTC. It codes for CASSESGRKDNEQFF.

The V and J genes are TRBV7-2 and TRBJ2-3; a possible D gene is TRBD2 (6 bases). V dropped 5 bases and J dropped 8 bases, with 17 bases sitting between them. Germline V gene data show CDR1 as SGHTA and CDR2 as FQGNSA. The CDR3 runs 14 residues. CDR3 DNA sequence: TGTGCCAGCAGCCCCACTGTCAGCGGGTTTACGCAGTATTTT. Translating it yields CASSPTVSGFTQYF.

This clone appeared a single time. V and J are TRBV4-3 and TRBJ2-7, with 7 nucleotides matching TRBD1. The V segment lost 0 bases and the J segment 4 bases; nucleotides outside the gene matches: 9. Per the germline V gene, CDR1 is LGHNA and CDR2 is YSLEER. CDR3 length equals 16 residues. The CDR3 sequence is CASSQDGTETVYEQYF. CDR3 DNA sequence: TGCGCCAGCAGCCAAGATGGGACAGAAACGGTTTACGAGCAGTACTTC.

J is TRBJ2-7 and V is TRBV5-4; 8 bases align to TRBD1. With 3 bases clipped from V and 2 bases from J, the junction kept 7 bases outside the gene matches. CDR3 length: 15 residues. Germline V gene lookup returns CDR1 SGHNT and CDR2 YYREEE (reference sequence). CDR3 sequence reads: CASSSYGQGTYEQYF. Here the CDR3 DNA reads TGTGCCAGCAGCTCCTACGGACAGGGCACCTACGAGCAGTACTTC. The full variable domain, rest sourced from reference TRBV5-4 and TRBJ2-7, is ETGVTQSPTHLIKTRGQQVTLRCSSQSGHNTVSWYQQALGQGPQFIFQYYREEENGRGNFPPRFSGLQFPNYSSELNVNALELDDSALYLCASSSYGQGTYEQYFGPGTRLTVT.

This clone was seen only once. The gene calls are TRBV27 and TRBJ2-5; TRBD2 matches at 12 bases. This CDR3 has 16 amino acids. The junction had 10 bases not matched to a gene; V was cut back by 6 bases and J by 5 bases. Germline V CDR1 and CDR2: MNHEY, SMNVEV (reference sequence). The CDR3 region is CASSRTSGAPMETQYF. For the CDR3, the DNA is TGTGCCAGCAGCCGGACTAGCGGGGCTCCTATGGAGACCCAGTACTTC.

This chain connects TRBV13 to TRBJ2-1; 12 nucleotides line up with TRBD2. The length of the CDR3 is 16 residues. The V and J ends lost 4 bases and 4 bases, in that order; junction bases with no gene match: 5. Germline V gene lookup returns CDR1 PRHDT and CDR2 FYEKMQ (reference sequence). CDR3 amino acids: CASSSTTSGGYNEQFF. In nucleotides, the CDR3 is TGTGCCAGCAGCTCCACGACTAGCGGGGGTTACAATGAGCAGTTCTTC.

V usage is TRBV4-3 and J usage is TRBJ2-1; 9 bases fit TRBD2. This CDR3 has 18 residues. In germline, CDR1 is LGHNA, CDR2 YSLEER. The J segment lost 0 bases and the V segment lost 1 base, leaving 7 bases of the junction unmatched. CDR3 nucleotides: TGCGCCAGCAGCCAAGTGACTTTTAGCGGGAGCTCCTACAATGAGCAGTTCTTC. Translating it yields CASSQVTFSGSSYNEQFF.